This T cell receptor (beta chain) was identified during a study of blood T cell repertoires in COVID-19. Study context: Acute and convalescent COVID-19 samples came from the United States, Italy and Spain. Sources were T cells, B-cell-depleted T cells, or PBMCs; the material itself was cDNA or gDNA.

In the authors' workflow: Quantification of nucleated cells was approximated via reference gene primer amplification. The method was immunoSEQ multiplex PCR; TCRdb's version includes in-frame clones alone and lacks a portion of them. The V and J calls and clone size come from that table; D and trimming were worked out from the DNA. The sample contains roughly 460,000 clones, around nine tenths of which appear only once. Trimming took 1 base from V and 7 from J, leaving 12 bases between them. This CDR3 has 15 amino acids. Looked up from germline, CDR1 is SGHRS and CDR2 is YFSETQ. Material for sequencing was peripheral blood. The chain links TRBV5-1 to TRBJ1-6; D ambiguous. The clonotype comes from a man aged 18 to 29 with COVID-19, enrolled during active disease. CDR3 in amino acids: CASSLSRLPNSPLHF. DNA for the CDR3: TGCGCCAGCAGCTTGAGCCGACTGCCGAATTCACCCCTCCACTTT.